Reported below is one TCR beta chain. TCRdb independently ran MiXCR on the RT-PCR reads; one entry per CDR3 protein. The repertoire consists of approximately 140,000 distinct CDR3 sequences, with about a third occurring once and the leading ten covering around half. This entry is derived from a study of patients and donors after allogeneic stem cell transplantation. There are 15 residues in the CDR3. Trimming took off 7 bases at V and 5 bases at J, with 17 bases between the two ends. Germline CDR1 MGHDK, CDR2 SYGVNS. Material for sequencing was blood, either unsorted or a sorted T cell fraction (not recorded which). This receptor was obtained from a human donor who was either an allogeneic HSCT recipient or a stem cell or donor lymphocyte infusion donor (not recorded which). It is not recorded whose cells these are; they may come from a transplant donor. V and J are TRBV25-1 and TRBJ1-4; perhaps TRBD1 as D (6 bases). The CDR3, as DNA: TGTGCCAGCACCGCAGAGTCGGGGGGCAATGAAAAACTGTTTTTT. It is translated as CASTAESGGNEKLFF. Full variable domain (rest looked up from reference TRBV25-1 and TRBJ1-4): EADIYQTPRYLVIGTGKKITLECSQTMGHDKMYWYQQDPGMELHLIHYSYGVNSTEKGDLSSESTVSRIRTEHFPLTLESARPSHTSQYLCASTAESGGNEKLFFGSGTQLSVL.